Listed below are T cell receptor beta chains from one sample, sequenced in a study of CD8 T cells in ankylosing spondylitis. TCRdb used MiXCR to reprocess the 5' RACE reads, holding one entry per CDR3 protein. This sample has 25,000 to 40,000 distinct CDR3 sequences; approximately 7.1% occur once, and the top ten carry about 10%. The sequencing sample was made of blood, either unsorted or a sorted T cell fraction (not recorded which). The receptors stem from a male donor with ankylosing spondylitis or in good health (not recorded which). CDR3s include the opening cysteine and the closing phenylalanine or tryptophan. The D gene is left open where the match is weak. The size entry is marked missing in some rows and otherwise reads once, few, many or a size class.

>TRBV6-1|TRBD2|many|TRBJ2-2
CASSALSGVNTGELFF
TGTGCCAGCAGTGCCTTGAGCGGGGTGAACACCGGGGAGCTGTTTTTT
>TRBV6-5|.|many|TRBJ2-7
CASSYLTGSYEQYF
TGTGCCAGCAGTTACTTGACAGGCTCCTACGAGCAGTACTTC
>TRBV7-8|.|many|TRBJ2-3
CASSPQGF
TGTGCCAGCAGCCCCCAGGGTTTT
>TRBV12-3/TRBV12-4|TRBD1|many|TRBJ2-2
CASSWRTGGGTGELFF
TGTGCCAGCAGTTGGAGGACAGGGGGAGGAACCGGGGAGCTGTTTTTT
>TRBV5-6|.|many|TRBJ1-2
CASSLGHFYGYTF
TGTGCCAGCAGCTTGGGGCACTTCTATGGCTACACCTTC
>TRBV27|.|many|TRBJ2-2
CASSRLGSGGELFF
TGTGCCAGCAGTCGGCTCGGGTCGGGCGGGGAGCTGTTTTTT
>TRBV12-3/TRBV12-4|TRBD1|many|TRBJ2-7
CASSATGVPYEQYF
TGTGCCAGCAGTGCGACAGGGGTCCCCTACGAGCAGTACTTC
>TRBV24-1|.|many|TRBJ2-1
CATSDSTGQNYNEQFF
TGTGCCACCAGTGATTCAACCGGACAGAACTACAATGAGCAGTTCTTC
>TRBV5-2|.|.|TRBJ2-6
CASGPGLGANVLTF
TGTGCCAGCGGCCCAGGGCTTGGGGCCAACGTCCTGACTTTC
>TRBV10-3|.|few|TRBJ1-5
CAISELGGLQPQHF
TGTGCCATCAGTGAGTTGGGGGGACTGCAGCCCCAGCATTTT
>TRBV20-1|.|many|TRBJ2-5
CSAREAPGKTQYF
TGCAGTGCTAGAGAAGCCCCAGGGAAGACCCAGTACTTC
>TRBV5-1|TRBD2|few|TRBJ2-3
CASSRDSGRKTDTQYF
TGCGCCAGCAGTAGAGATAGCGGGAGAAAGACAGATACGCAGTATTTT